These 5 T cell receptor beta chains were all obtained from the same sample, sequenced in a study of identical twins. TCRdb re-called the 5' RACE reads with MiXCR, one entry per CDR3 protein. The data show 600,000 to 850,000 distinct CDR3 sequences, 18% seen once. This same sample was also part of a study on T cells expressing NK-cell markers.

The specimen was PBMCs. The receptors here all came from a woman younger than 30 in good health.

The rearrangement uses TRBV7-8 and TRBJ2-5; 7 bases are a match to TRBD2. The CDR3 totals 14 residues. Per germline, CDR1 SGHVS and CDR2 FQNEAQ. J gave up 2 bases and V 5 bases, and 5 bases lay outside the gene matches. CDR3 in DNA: TGTGCCAGCAGCACCTTCGGGGGGCAAGAGACCCAGTACTTC. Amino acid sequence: CASSTFGGQETQYF. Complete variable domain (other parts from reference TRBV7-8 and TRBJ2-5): GAGVSQSPRYKVAKRGQDVALRCDPISGHVSLFWYQQALGQGPEFLTYFQNEAQLDKSGLPSDRFFAERPEGSVSTLKIQRTQQEDSAVYLCASSTFGGQETQYFGPGTRLLVL.

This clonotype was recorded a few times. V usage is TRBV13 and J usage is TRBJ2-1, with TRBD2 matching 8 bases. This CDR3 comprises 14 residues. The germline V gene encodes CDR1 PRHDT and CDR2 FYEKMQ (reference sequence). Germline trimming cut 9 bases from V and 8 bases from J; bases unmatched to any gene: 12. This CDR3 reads CASLRSGGTHEQFF. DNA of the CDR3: TGTGCCAGTTTAAGAAGCGGGGGTACCCATGAGCAGTTCTTC.

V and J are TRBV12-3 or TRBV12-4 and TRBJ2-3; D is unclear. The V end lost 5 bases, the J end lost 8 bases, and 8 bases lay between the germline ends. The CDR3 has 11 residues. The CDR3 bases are TGTGCCAGCAGTGAAATGGCTACGCAGTATTTT. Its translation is CASSEMATQYF.

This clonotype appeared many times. CDR3 loop: CASSLYHSYNEQFF. The CDR3 coding sequence is TGTGCCAGCAGCTTGTACCACTCCTACAATGAGCAGTTCTTC. The chain recombines TRBV5-5 with TRBJ2-1; D uncertain. V dropped 1 base and J dropped 0 bases, with 5 bases sitting between them. Germline CDR1 and CDR2: SGHKS and YYEKEE (reference sequence). The CDR3 length is 14 residues.

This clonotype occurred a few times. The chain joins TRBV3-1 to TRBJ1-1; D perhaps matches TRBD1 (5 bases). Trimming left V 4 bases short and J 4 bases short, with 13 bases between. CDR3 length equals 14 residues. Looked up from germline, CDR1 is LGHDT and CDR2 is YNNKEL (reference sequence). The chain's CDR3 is CASSLRGVITEAFF. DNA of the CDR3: TGTGCCAGCAGCCTTCGAGGGGTGATCACTGAAGCTTTCTTT.